These 19 T cell receptor beta chains were sequenced from one sample in a study of blood T cells in healthy people across ages. Primers used in a second PCR of roughly 7 to 12 cycles were a sample-barcoded 5' primer and a J-beta primer mix. TCRdb processed the 5' RACE reads anew with MiXCR; each CDR3 protein has one entry. The sample has hundreds of thousands of distinct CDR3 sequences, under 25% seen once. The sample was blood. The receptors shown here come from a man aged 65-85 years in good health.

This clonotype was picked up a small number of times. The V call is TRBV4-1, the J call TRBJ2-7; a possible D gene is TRBD1 (6 bases). Germline CDR1 is MGHRA and CDR2 is YSYEKL. The CDR3 runs to 12 residues. V was clipped by 8 bases and J by 5 bases, with 13 bases between them. CDR3: CASSDRFDEQYF. In nucleotides, the CDR3 is TGCGCCAGCTCAGACAGGTTCGACGAGCAGTACTTC.

This clonotype was picked up a small number of times. It may be a read error: a sequence one base away is much more abundant. This chain uses TRBV10-3 with TRBJ2-1; TRBD1 matches at 9 bases. With the DNA end fitting TRBJ2-5 better, the J assignment may be wrong. The germline CDR1 and CDR2 sequences are ENHRY and SYGVKD. The length of the CDR3 is 14 residues. CDR3 nucleotide sequence: TGTGCCAATAAACCGGGACAGGGTGAAGAGACCCAGTACTTC. Protein: CANKPGQGEETQYF.

This chain links TRBV4-1 with TRBJ2-5; 10 bases are a match to TRBD2. This CDR3 spans 16 amino acids. Germline values: CDR1 MGHRA, CDR2 YSYEKL. Losses at the gene ends were 1 base for V and 2 bases for J; bases not matched to a gene: 4. This CDR3 is CASSQVRAGGQETQYF. CDR3 bases: TGCGCCAGCAGCCAAGTTCGAGCGGGGGGGCAAGAGACCCAGTACTTC.

The CDR3 DNA reads as TGTGCCAGCAGTACAAACCGGGACAGGGGGCGATACGAGCAGTACTTC. It yields the protein CASSTNRDRGRYEQYF. V gene TRBV6-2 or TRBV6-3 combines with J gene TRBJ2-7; 12 positions match TRBD1. The CDR3 sequence is 16 residues long. Losses at the gene ends were 5 bases for V and 4 bases for J; bases not matched to a gene: 9. Per germline, CDR1 MNHEY and CDR2 SVGEGT.

This clonotype was recorded a few times. The rearrangement joins TRBV28 to TRBJ2-5; possible D gene TRBD1, 5 bases. The DNA end favors TRBJ2-7, so the J call may be wrong. There are 12 residues in the CDR3. CDR1 is MDHEN and CDR2 is SYDVKM in the germline V gene. The CDR3 sequence is CASSRWGCEQYF. The CDR3 nucleotides read TGTGCCAGCAGTCGATGGGGCTGCGAGCAGTACTTC.

J is TRBJ2-4 and V is TRBV7-2, with a possible D match to TRBD1 (5 bases). The CDR3 sequence is 15 residues long. Trimming pared 5 bases from V and 6 bases from J, leaving 17 bases between. Germline V gene lookup returns CDR1 SGHTA and CDR2 FQGNSA. CDR3 DNA: TGTGCCAGCAGCCGGTGGGAAGGGCAGGGAAACATTCAGTACTTC. Amino acids: CASSRWEGQGNIQYF.

The chain links TRBV12-3 or TRBV12-4 to TRBJ2-1; D tentatively reads TRBD1 or TRBD2 (5 bases each). V was shortened by 1 base and J by 12 bases, with 28 bases between the two germline ends. This CDR3 spans 18 amino acids. The CDR3 nucleotides read TGTGCCAGCAGTTTAGGCCTAGAAACCGGGACCTATTATAGTGGGCAGTTCTTC. It is translated as CASSLGLETGTYYSGQFF.

This clonotype was detected a few times. The V and J genes are TRBV25-1 and TRBJ1-4; D perhaps matches TRBD1 (5 bases). Germline-derived CDR1 and CDR2 are MGHDK and SYGVNS. The CDR3 contains 14 residues. V was cut by 5 bases and J by 7 bases, with 14 bases left in between. CDR3 coding DNA: TGTGCCAGCAGTCTGCCTGACAGCGCTGAAAAACTGTTTTTT. It yields the protein CASSLPDSAEKLFF.

The rearrangement links TRBV4-3 to TRBJ2-5, with a weak D call TRBD1 (5 bases). Germline-derived CDR1 and CDR2 are LGHNA and YSLEER. V lost 7 bases and J lost 0, with 12 bases in between. The CDR3 is 14 residues long. CDR3 nucleotides: TGCGCCAGCACCCCGGACATAGACCAAGAGACCCAGTACTTC. It encodes CASTPDIDQETQYF.

This clonotype was seen only a few times. In nucleotides, the CDR3 is TGTGCCAGCAGCCGGGAGGGATTGGGTGGCTACACCTTC. This encodes CASSREGLGGYTF. V gene TRBV27 combines with J gene TRBJ1-2; D remains unclear. Per germline, CDR1 MNHEY and CDR2 SMNVEV (reference sequence). The V gene lost 6 bases and the J gene lost 7 bases, with 15 bases spanning the gap. The CDR3 consists of 13 residues.

V gene TRBV19 combines with J gene TRBJ1-5, with 8 bases fitting TRBD1. The germline gives CDR1 LNHDA, CDR2 SQIVND (reference sequence). The ends lost 3 bases at V and 3 bases at J; junction bases unmatched: 7. The CDR3 covers 16 residues. The CDR3 region is CASSIPRDRSNQPQHF. The CDR3 bases are TGTGCCAGTAGTATCCCTAGGGACAGGTCCAATCAGCCCCAGCATTTT.

This clonotype was seen many times. This sequence joins TRBV2 and TRBJ1-4; perhaps TRBD1 as D (6 bases). V dropped 7 bases and J dropped 7 bases, with 19 bases sitting between them. Germline-derived CDR1 and CDR2 are SNHLY and FYNNEI. The CDR3 loop spans 15 amino acids. CDR3 DNA sequence: TGTGCCAGCACTGCCGAACAGGGTTTCGGTGAAAAACTGTTTTTT. The encoded protein is CASTAEQGFGEKLFF.

This clonotype has only a few counts. The chain uses TRBV27 and TRBJ1-4, with TRBD1 matching 10 bases. V lost 5 bases to trimming and J lost 6 bases; unmatched junction nucleotides: 3. In germline, CDR1 is MNHEY, CDR2 SMNVEV (reference sequence). The CDR3 runs 14 residues. DNA for the CDR3: TGTGCCAGCAGTACCGGGACAGGGGATGAAAAACTGTTTTTT. Translation: CASSTGTGDEKLFF.

Comment on this clonotype: Its ends do not fully match the called genes, so a read error is possible. The chain couples TRBV3-1 to TRBJ1-4; D ambiguous. This CDR3 has 13 amino acids. Germline V CDR1 and CDR2: LGHDT, YNNKEL (reference sequence). CDR3: CTSSQRQNEKLFF. The CDR3 DNA follows: TGTACCAGCAGCCAACGTCAGAATGAAAAACTGTTTTTT.

The chain has TRBV7-9 and TRBJ2-3; D is unclear. V shed 5 bases and J shed 4 bases, with 13 bases lying between them. This CDR3 is 14 amino acids long. Germline loops: CDR1 SEHNR, CDR2 FQNEAQ (reference sequence). The CDR3 loop reads CASSPEPAADTQYF. Written as DNA, the CDR3 is TGTGCCAGCAGCCCGGAACCTGCGGCAGATACGCAGTATTTT.

The chain employs TRBV20-1 and TRBJ2-6; no reliable D call. CDR1 is DFQATT and CDR2 is SNEGSKA in the germline V gene (reference sequence). The CDR3 contains 14 residues. The V gene lost 6 bases and the J gene lost 3 bases, with 12 bases spanning the gap. The CDR3: CSARQAGGANVLTF. CDR3 sequence (DNA): TGCAGTGCCCGTCAGGCTGGTGGGGCCAACGTCCTGACTTTC.

This clonotype occurred a few times. V gene TRBV20-1 combines with J gene TRBJ2-5; D unresolved. The V gene's germline CDR1 is DFQATT and CDR2 SNEGSKA (reference sequence). This CDR3 is 12 amino acids long. Trimming shortened V by 3 bases and J by 2 bases, and 7 bases separated the two germline ends. The CDR3 nucleotides are TGCAGTGCTAGTTTGGGTCAAGAGACCCAGTACTTC. This codes for CSASLGQETQYF.

A few counts support this clonotype. J is TRBJ1-2 and V is TRBV28; D ambiguous. CDR1 MDHEN and CDR2 SYDVKM come from the germline V gene. The CDR3 extends over 12 amino acids. The ends were cut back, 2 bases at V and 8 bases at J, with 9 bases in the middle. The CDR3 loop reads CASSLTGEGYTF. As DNA, the CDR3 is TGTGCCAGCAGTTTAACCGGTGAAGGCTACACCTTC.

The chain employs TRBV19 and TRBJ2-3, with D hard to call. V was clipped by 6 bases and J by 5 bases, with 18 bases between them. There are 15 residues in the CDR3. Germline CDR1 LNHDA, CDR2 SQIVND (reference sequence). CDR3 DNA: TGTGCCAGTAGAGGGTTGGCAGCAAGGCAAGATACGCAGTATTTT. Its translation: CASRGLAARQDTQYF.